What follows describes a single TCR beta chain. Its antigen is unknown. PCR used 60 Vbeta primers and 13 Jbeta primers. Measured with immunoSEQ multiplex PCR; TCRdb has only the in-frame clones, and not every one. There are around 120,000 clones in the sample; 75% occur only once, and over 1.5% lies in the top ten. The sample originates from a study of cytomegalovirus exposure and HLA in healthy donors. General observations from the study: The study carried out a later analysis of TCR beta sequences. It associated some 15,000 of them with specific HLA alleles at a false discovery rate of 0.05. The authors listed 164 TCR beta chains as cytomegalovirus-associated. Many donors shared some public TCRs, even though most TCR sequences were rare. TCR beta chains associated with HLA were, in a later analysis, more clonally expanded than equally common others.

V was clipped by 5 bases and J by 4 bases; unmatched bases: 10. The CDR3 spans 17 residues. Germline CDR1 and CDR2: SEHNR and FQNEAQ (reference sequence). The genes are TRBV7-9 and TRBJ2-4; 11 nucleotides align to TRBD2. The TCR comes from a woman under 30 in good health and CMV-seronegative. Sequencing was performed on PBMCs. In DNA form, the CDR3 reads TGTGCCAGCAGCCCTGCAAAGACTAGCGGGGATAAAAACATTCAGTACTTC. This codes for CASSPAKTSGDKNIQYF.